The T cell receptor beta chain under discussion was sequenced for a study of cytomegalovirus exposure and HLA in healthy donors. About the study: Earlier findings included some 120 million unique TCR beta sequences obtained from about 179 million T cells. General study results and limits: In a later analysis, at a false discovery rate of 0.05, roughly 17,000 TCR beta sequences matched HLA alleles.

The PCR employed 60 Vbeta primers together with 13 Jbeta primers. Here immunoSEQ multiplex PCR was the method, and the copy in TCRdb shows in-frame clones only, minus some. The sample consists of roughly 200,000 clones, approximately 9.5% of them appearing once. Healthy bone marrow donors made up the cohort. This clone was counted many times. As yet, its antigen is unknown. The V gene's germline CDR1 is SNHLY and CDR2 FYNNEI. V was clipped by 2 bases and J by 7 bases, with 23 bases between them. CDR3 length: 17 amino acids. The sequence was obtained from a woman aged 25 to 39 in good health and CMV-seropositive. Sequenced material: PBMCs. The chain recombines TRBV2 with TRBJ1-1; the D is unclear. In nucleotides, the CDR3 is TGTGCCAGCAGTGAACTGCTCCTGGGCAGGTTCGACGTTGAAGCTTTCTTT. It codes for CASSELLLGRFDVEAFF.